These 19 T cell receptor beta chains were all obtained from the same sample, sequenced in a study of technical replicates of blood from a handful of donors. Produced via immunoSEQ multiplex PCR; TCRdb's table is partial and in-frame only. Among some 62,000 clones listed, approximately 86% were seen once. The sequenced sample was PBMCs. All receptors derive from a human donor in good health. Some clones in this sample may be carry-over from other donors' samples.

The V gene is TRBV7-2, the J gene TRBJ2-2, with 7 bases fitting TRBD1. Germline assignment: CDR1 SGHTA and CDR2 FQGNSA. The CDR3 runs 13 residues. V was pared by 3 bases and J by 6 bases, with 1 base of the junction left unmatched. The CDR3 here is CASSFDRAGELFF. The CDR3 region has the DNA TGTGCCAGCAGCTTCGACAGGGCCGGGGAGCTGTTTTTT.

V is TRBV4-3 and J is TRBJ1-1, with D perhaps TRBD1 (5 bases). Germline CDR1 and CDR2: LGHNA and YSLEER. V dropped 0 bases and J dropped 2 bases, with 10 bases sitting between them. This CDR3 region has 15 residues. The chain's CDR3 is CASSQDTGLNTEAFF. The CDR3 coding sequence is TGCGCCAGCAGCCAAGACACAGGCTTAAACACTGAAGCTTTCTTT.

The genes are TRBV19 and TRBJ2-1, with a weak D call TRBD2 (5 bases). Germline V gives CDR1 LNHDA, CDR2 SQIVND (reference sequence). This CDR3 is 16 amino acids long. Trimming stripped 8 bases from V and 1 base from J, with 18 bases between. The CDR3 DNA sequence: TGTGCCAGTCGGTCGGGGTTAGCTAATTCCTACAATGAGCAGTTCTTC. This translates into CASRSGLANSYNEQFF.

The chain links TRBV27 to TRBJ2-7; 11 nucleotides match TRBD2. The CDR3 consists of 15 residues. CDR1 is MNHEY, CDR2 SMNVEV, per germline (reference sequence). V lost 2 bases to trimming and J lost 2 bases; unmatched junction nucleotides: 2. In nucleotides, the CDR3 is TGTGCCAGCAGTTTACTTAGCGGGAGGGCCTACGAGCAGTACTTC. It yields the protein CASSLLSGRAYEQYF.

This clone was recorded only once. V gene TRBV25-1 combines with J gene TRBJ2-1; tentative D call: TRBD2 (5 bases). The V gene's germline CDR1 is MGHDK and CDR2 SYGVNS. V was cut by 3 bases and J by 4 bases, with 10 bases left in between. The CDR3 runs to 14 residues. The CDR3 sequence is CASSDELGYNEQFF. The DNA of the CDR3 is TGTGCCAGCAGTGACGAACTAGGTTACAATGAGCAGTTCTTC.

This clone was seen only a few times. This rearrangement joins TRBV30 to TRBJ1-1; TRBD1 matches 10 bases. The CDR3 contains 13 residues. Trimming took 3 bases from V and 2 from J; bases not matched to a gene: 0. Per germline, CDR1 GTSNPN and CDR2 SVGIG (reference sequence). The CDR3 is CAWRTGGNTEAFF. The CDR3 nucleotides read TGTGCCTGGAGGACAGGGGGCAACACTGAAGCTTTCTTT.

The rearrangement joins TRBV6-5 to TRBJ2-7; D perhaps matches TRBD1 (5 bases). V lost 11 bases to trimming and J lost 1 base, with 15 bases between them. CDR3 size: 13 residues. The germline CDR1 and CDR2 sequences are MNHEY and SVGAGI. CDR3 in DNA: TGTGCCGCCAGCCGAGCAGGGTCCTACGAGCAGTACTTC. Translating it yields CAASRAGSYEQYF.

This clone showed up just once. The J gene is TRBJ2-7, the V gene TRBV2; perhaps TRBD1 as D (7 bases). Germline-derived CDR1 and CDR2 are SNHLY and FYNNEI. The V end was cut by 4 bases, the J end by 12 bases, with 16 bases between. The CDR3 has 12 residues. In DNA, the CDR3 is TGTGCCAGCAGTGTGGGGCAGGGGGGCCGGTACTTC. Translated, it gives CASSVGQGGRYF.

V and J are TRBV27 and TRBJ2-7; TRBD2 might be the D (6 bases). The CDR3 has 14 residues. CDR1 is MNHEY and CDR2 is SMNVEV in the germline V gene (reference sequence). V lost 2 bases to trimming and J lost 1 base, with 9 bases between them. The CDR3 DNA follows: TGTGCCAGCAGTTTAAAGGAGGGGTCCTACGAGCAGTACTTC. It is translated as CASSLKEGSYEQYF.

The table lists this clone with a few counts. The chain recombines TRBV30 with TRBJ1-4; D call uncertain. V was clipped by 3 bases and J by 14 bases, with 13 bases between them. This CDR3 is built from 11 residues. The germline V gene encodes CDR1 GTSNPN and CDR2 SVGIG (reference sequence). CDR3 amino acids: CAWRATKRLFF. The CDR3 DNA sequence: TGTGCCTGGAGGGCTACGAAGAGGCTGTTTTTT. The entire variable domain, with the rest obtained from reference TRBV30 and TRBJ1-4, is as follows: SQTIHQWPATLVQPVGSPLSLECTVEGTSNPNLYWYRQAAGRGLQLLFYSVGIGQISSEVPQNLSASRPQDRQFILSSKKLLLSDSGFYLCAWRATKRLFFGSGTQLSVL.

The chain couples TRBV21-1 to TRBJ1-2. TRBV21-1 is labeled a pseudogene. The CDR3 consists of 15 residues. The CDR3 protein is CASSSRRGLRDGYTF. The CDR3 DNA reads TGTGCCAGCAGCTCCCGGCGGGGTTTGAGAGATGGCTACACCTTC.

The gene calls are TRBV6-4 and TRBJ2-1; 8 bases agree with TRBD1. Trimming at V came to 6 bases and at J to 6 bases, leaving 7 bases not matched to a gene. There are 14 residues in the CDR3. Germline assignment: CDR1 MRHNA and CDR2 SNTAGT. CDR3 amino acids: CASSRTGLGNEQFF. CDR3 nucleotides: TGTGCCAGCAGCCGGACAGGGCTGGGCAATGAGCAGTTCTTC.

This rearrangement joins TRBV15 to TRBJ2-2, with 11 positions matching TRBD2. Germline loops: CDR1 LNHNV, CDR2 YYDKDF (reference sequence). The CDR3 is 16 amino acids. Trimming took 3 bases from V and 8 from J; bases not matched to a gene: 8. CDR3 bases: TGTGCCACCAGCAGCGGGACTAGCGGATTGGGAGGGGAGCTGTTTTTT. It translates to CATSSGTSGLGGELFF.

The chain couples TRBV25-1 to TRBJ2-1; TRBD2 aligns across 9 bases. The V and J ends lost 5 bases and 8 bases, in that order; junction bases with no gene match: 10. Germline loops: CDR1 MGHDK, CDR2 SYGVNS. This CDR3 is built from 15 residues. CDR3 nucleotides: TGTGCCAGCAGTAAAATAGGCGGGAGGGTGTATGAGCAGTTCTTC. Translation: CASSKIGGRVYEQFF.

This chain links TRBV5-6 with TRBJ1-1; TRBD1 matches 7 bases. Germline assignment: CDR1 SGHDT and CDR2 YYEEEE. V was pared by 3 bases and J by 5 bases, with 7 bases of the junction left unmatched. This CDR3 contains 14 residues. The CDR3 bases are TGTGCCAGCAGCTGGAGGGGGCGGAGGACTGAAGCTTTCTTT. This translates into CASSWRGRRTEAFF.

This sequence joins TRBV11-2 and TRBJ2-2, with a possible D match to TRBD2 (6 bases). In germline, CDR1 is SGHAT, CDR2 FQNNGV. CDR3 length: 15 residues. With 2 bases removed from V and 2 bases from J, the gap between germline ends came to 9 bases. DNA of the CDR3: TGTGCCAGCAGCTTACGGAGGGGAAACACCGGGGAGCTGTTTTTT. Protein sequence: CASSLRRGNTGELFF.

The CDR3, as DNA: TGCGCCAGCAGCGCGGGGAGGGTTGGCGAGCAGTACTTC. It is translated as CASSAGRVGEQYF. The V and J genes are TRBV5-1 and TRBJ2-7, with 7 bases identical to TRBD2. The CDR3 is 13 residues long. Germline V gene lookup returns CDR1 SGHRS and CDR2 YFSETQ. J gave up 6 bases and V 4 bases, and 7 bases lay outside the gene matches.

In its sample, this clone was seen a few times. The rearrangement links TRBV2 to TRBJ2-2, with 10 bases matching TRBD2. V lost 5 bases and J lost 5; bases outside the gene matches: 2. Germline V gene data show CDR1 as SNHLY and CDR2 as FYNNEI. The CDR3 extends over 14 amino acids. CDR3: CASSTTSGTGELFF. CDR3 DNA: TGTGCCAGCAGTACGACTAGCGGGACCGGGGAGCTGTTTTTT.

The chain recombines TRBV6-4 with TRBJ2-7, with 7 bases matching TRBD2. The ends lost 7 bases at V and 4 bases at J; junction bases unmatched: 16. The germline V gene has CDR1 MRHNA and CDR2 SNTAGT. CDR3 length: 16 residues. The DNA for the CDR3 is TGTGCCAGCATAATCTATGGGCGGGGGATGGAGTACGAGCAGTACTTC. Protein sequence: CASIIYGRGMEYEQYF.